This T cell receptor beta chain was captured by sequencing in a study of TIL therapy for anti-PD-1-resistant metastatic lung cancer. Study in general: Most patients had lung adenocarcinoma. Study-level points and caveats: Compared with baseline intratumoral T cells, expanded TIL cultures were more clonal and less diverse (6% vs 31%).

Of note for this clone: Its antigen is as yet unknown.

The CDR3 loop spans 14 amino acids. Germline V gene lookup returns CDR1 SGHAT and CDR2 FQNNGV. V was trimmed by 7 bases and J by 0 bases, leaving 12 bases between them. This was the immunoSEQ v3 assay. Libraries were sequenced to 1.5 million to 2 million read pairs (survey) or about 5-6 million (deep). The data were produced by immunoSEQ multiplex PCR, yet TCRdb's version contains in-frame clones alone and is incomplete. The sample carries thousands of clones, about 63% recorded once. As for time point: pre-treatment sample, taken before nivolumab and TIL therapy. The tumor samples were excised metastases, mostly pleural nodules or supraclavicular lymph nodes.

Sequences were derived from tumor tissue, sampled at baseline. V is TRBV11-2 and J is TRBJ1-1; weak D call: TRBD1 (6 bases). The clonotype was recovered from a person aged 30 to 80 with non-small cell lung cancer. The CDR3 DNA reads as TGTGCCAGCACTTTAGGGGGACTGAACACTGAAGCTTTCTTT. Protein sequence: CASTLGGLNTEAFF.